The 26 T cell receptor beta chains reported below all come from one sample, sequenced in a study of CD8 T cells in ankylosing spondylitis. MiXCR, applied by TCRdb to the 5' RACE reads, yields one record per CDR3 protein. The sample yields approximately 140,000 distinct CDR3 sequences, 44% seen once. Source material: synovial fluid, either unsorted or a sorted T cell fraction (not recorded which). The receptor set was obtained from a male donor with ankylosing spondylitis.

This clonotype was seen a handful of times. V usage is TRBV4-1 and J usage is TRBJ2-7; TRBD1 matches 8 bases. From germline, CDR1 is MGHRA and CDR2 YSYEKL. The CDR3 length is 15 residues. The V segment lost 3 bases and the J segment 5 bases; nucleotides outside the gene matches: 9. CDR3 sequence: CASSHRIQGENEQYF. DNA of the CDR3: TGCGCCAGCAGCCATAGGATACAGGGGGAAAACGAGCAGTACTTC.

The chain links TRBV28 to TRBJ2-1; D is perhaps TRBD1 or TRBD2 (5 bases each). The CDR3 extends over 17 amino acids. Trimming removed 3 bases from V and 9 bases from J, with 24 bases in between. Germline CDR1 is MDHEN and CDR2 is SYDVKM. DNA for the CDR3: TGTGCCAGCAGTTTGGGTTCCAGGGCCCAGATAGAGGGTGAGCAGTTCTTC. Amino acids: CASSLGSRAQIEGEQFF. Based on the CDR3 plus reference TRBV28 and TRBJ2-1, the full variable domain is DVKVTQSSRYLVKRTGEKVFLECVQDMDHENMFWYRQDPGLGLRLIYFSYDVKMKEKGDIPEGYSVSREKKERFSLILESASTNQTSMYLCASSLGSRAQIEGEQFFGPGTRLTVL.

V gene TRBV10-3 combines with J gene TRBJ1-2; 9 bases agree with TRBD1. V was pared by 6 bases and J by 12 bases, with 11 bases of the junction left unmatched. CDR1 ENHRY and CDR2 SYGVKD come from the germline V gene. CDR3 length equals 13 residues. The CDR3 here is CAISLGTGWIHTF. The CDR3 DNA reads TGTGCCATCAGCTTGGGGACAGGGTGGATCCACACCTTC.

The J gene is TRBJ1-2, the V gene TRBV4-2; 8 bases fit TRBD1. The trim removed 3 bases at V and 7 bases at J, leaving 4 bases unmatched. The CDR3 has 13 residues. CDR1 is LGHNA and CDR2 is YNFKEQ in the germline V gene. This CDR3 reads CASSQTGVAGYTF. Here the CDR3 DNA reads TGTGCCAGCAGCCAGACAGGGGTTGCTGGCTACACCTTC.

This clonotype has at least ten counts. V and J are TRBV11-2 and TRBJ1-1, with unresolved D. With 6 bases removed from V and 4 bases from J, the gap between germline ends came to 15 bases. Germline V gives CDR1 SGHAT, CDR2 FQNNGV. This CDR3 has 14 residues. CDR3 in amino acids: CASSPTLVGTEAFF. CDR3 coding DNA: TGTGCCAGCAGTCCTACTTTAGTGGGCACTGAAGCTTTCTTT.

The rearrangement uses TRBV28 and TRBJ1-6; 7 bases are a match to TRBD1. V was pared by 3 bases and J by 2 bases, with 10 bases of the junction left unmatched. CDR1 and CDR2 from the germline V gene are MDHEN and SYDVKM. The CDR3 is 18 amino acids. CDR3 sequence reads: CASSFQDAGGAYNSPLHF. In nucleotides, the CDR3 is TGTGCCAGCAGTTTCCAAGATGCAGGGGGGGCCTATAATTCACCCCTCCACTTT.

CDR3 DNA sequence: TGTGCCAGCAGCTTACAATACTCCAAGGACTCGAACACCGGGGAGCTGTTTTTT. Translated, it gives CASSLQYSKDSNTGELFF. The chain employs TRBV11-1 and TRBJ2-2, with D possibly being TRBD2 (5 bases). The CDR3 is made up of 18 amino acids. The ends were cut back, 2 bases at V and 0 bases at J, with 16 bases in the middle. Germline loops: CDR1 SGHAT, CDR2 FQDESV (reference sequence).

This chain links TRBV7-2 with TRBJ2-1; possibly TRBD2 for D (5 bases). Between the trimmed V and J ends, which lost 1 base and 5 bases, there was a span of 21 bases. The length of the CDR3 is 18 residues. Germline V lookup: CDR1 SGHTA, CDR2 FQGNSA. The CDR3 sequence: CASSLGIAESGIHNEQFF. The CDR3 nucleotides are TGTGCCAGCAGCTTAGGGATAGCTGAGTCCGGGATCCACAATGAGCAGTTCTTC.

The chain joins TRBV6-2 or TRBV6-3 to TRBJ2-7; TRBD1 matches 8 bases. The CDR3 consists of 16 residues. The junction had 6 bases not matched to a gene; V was cut back by 2 bases and J by 0 bases. The V gene's germline CDR1 is MNHEY and CDR2 SVGEGT. The CDR3 DNA is TGTGCCAGCAGTTACCGGGACAGGTCCCGCTCCTACGAGCAGTACTTC. Translating gives CASSYRDRSRSYEQYF.

This clonotype was recorded once. The rearrangement joins TRBV7-9 to TRBJ2-5, with 11 bases aligning to TRBD2. The CDR3 sequence is 15 residues long. CDR1 is SEHNR and CDR2 is FQNEAQ in the germline V gene (reference sequence). V gave up 5 bases and J gave up 5 bases; unmatched junction bases: 7. The CDR3 coding sequence is TGTGCCAGCAGCCCAAGGTGGACTAGCGGGGAGACCCAGTACTTC. It is translated as CASSPRWTSGETQYF.

The chain has TRBV18 and TRBJ1-1; D is ambiguous. CDR3 length: 14 amino acids. V was trimmed by 1 base and J by 3 bases, leaving 9 bases between them. The germline CDR1 and CDR2 sequences are KGHSH and LQKENI. Written as DNA, the CDR3 is TGTGCCAGCTCACCACAACGGCGGGACACTGAAGCTTTCTTT. Translated: CASSPQRRDTEAFF.

This clonotype was found many times. The V gene is TRBV4-1, the J gene TRBJ2-1; the match to TRBD2 covers 8 bases. The junction had 4 bases not matched to a gene; V was cut back by 3 bases and J by 9 bases. The CDR3 extends over 13 amino acids. Germline V gene sequence: CDR1 MGHRA, CDR2 YSYEKL. CDR3 in amino acids: CASSQGLVPEQFF. In DNA form, the CDR3 reads TGCGCCAGCAGCCAGGGACTAGTTCCTGAGCAGTTCTTC.

This clonotype was counted a single time. The chain joins TRBV10-2 to TRBJ1-1; perhaps TRBD1 as D (5 bases). This CDR3 contains 15 residues. Germline lookup yields CDR1 WSHSY and CDR2 SAAADI. V was trimmed by 7 bases and J by 3 bases, leaving 18 bases between them. The CDR3 here is CASILGGRGYTEAFF. The CDR3 nucleotides read TGCGCCAGCATCCTGGGGGGAAGAGGGTACACTGAAGCTTTCTTT.

V is TRBV6-1 and J is TRBJ2-4; possibly TRBD2 for D (6 bases). The CDR3 has 14 residues. V was clipped by 6 bases and J by 8 bases, with 17 bases between them. Germline CDR1 and CDR2: MNHNS and SASEGT. CDR3 residues: CASSQSHRRDIQYF. The CDR3 DNA reads as TGTGCCAGCAGCCAGAGCCACCGGAGGGACATTCAGTACTTC.

This chain connects TRBV2 to TRBJ2-5, with 8 bases matching TRBD2. The CDR3 totals 13 residues. Germline CDR1 and CDR2: SNHLY and FYNNEI. V gave up 7 bases and J gave up 1 base; unmatched junction bases: 2. The CDR3 loop reads CASNSGTQETQYF. For the CDR3, the DNA is TGTGCCAGCAATAGCGGGACCCAAGAGACCCAGTACTTC.

Worth noting for this clonotype: This clone may be a read error of a much larger clone one base away. V and J are TRBV7-9 and TRBJ1-3, with TRBD1 matching over 7 bases. V shed 5 bases and J 3 bases; nucleotides not matched to a gene: 10. This CDR3 spans 16 amino acids. Per the germline V gene, CDR1 is SEHNR and CDR2 is FQNEAQ (reference sequence). The CDR3 DNA is TGTGCCAGCAGCCCCACCCCGACAGGGCATGGAAACACCATATATTTT. Protein sequence: CASSPTPTGHGNTIYF.

V is TRBV7-9 and J is TRBJ2-5; TRBD1 might be the D (5 bases). V was trimmed by 4 bases and J by 4 bases, leaving 13 bases between them. From germline, CDR1 is SEHNR and CDR2 FQNEAQ (reference sequence). The CDR3 has 14 residues. CDR3 amino acids: CASSWLWGPETQYF. CDR3 coding DNA: TGTGCCAGCAGCTGGTTATGGGGCCCAGAGACCCAGTACTTC.

The chain combines TRBV3-1 with TRBJ2-5, with 11 positions matching TRBD2. The CDR3 loop spans 17 amino acids. Per germline, CDR1 LGHDT and CDR2 YNNKEL (reference sequence). V was clipped by 3 bases and J by 4 bases; unmatched bases: 10. CDR3 residues: CASSHFLAGGSAETQYF. The CDR3 region has the DNA TGTGCCAGCAGCCATTTTCTAGCGGGAGGAAGTGCAGAGACCCAGTACTTC.

The chain links TRBV13 to TRBJ2-2, with D perhaps given as TRBD1 or TRBD2 (5 bases each). The CDR3 sequence is 15 residues long. The V gene lost 2 bases and the J gene lost 11 bases, with 18 bases spanning the gap. CDR1 and CDR2 (germline): PRHDT, FYEKMQ (reference sequence). CDR3 nucleotide sequence: TGTGCCAGCAGCTTACGAGGGGCCGAAGTGGAAGAGCTGTTTTTT. As protein: CASSLRGAEVEELFF.

This chain uses TRBV27 with TRBJ2-7, with 9 bases identical to TRBD2. This CDR3 has 12 amino acids. Germline trimming cut 6 bases from V and 7 bases from J; bases unmatched to any gene: 4. Germline V gene data show CDR1 as MNHEY and CDR2 as SMNVEV (reference sequence). CDR3 amino acids: CASSPSGTEQYF. As DNA, the CDR3 is TGTGCCAGCAGCCCTAGCGGGACTGAGCAGTACTTC.

The gene calls are TRBV27 and TRBJ1-6; D is uncertain. The CDR3 totals 14 residues. Germline V gene data show CDR1 as MNHEY and CDR2 as SMNVEV (reference sequence). The V and J ends lost 3 bases and 13 bases respectively, with 16 bases between them. CDR3 residues: CASSFFPGLLPLHF. CDR3 DNA: TGTGCCAGCAGTTTTTTCCCAGGTTTATTGCCCCTCCACTTT.

This clonotype is classed as medium-sized (0.01 to 0.1%). The chain joins TRBV4-1 to TRBJ2-7; D might be TRBD2 (7 bases). The CDR3 is 14 amino acids. Germline CDR1 is MGHRA and CDR2 is YSYEKL. The V end was cut by 4 bases, the J end by 6 bases, with 16 bases between. The CDR3 reads CASSLGGGGLEQYF. The CDR3 DNA reads TGCGCCAGCAGCCTGGGTGGCGGGGGCCTCGAGCAGTACTTC.

The CDR3 DNA is TGCGCCAGCAGCCAAGGTGCCAGCGGCTCCTACGAGCAGTACTTC. As protein: CASSQGASGSYEQYF. This sequence joins TRBV4-3 and TRBJ2-7; TRBD2 might be the D (5 bases). Germline values: CDR1 LGHNA, CDR2 YSLEER. Between the trimmed V and J ends, which lost 1 base and 0 bases, there was a span of 10 bases. The CDR3 totals 15 residues.

This chain joins TRBV6-2 or TRBV6-3 and TRBJ1-4, with D maybe TRBD1 (5 bases). The V gene's germline CDR1 is MNHEY and CDR2 SVGEGT. Trimming removed 2 bases from V and 0 bases from J, with 22 bases in between. The CDR3 has 20 residues. CDR3 sequence reads: CASSYRLRGVLYATNEKLFF. DNA for the CDR3: TGTGCCAGCAGTTACCGCTTAAGGGGTGTACTTTATGCAACTAATGAAAAACTGTTTTTT.

This clonotype was seen ten or more times. The V and J genes are TRBV2 and TRBJ2-4; D is unresolved. Trimming pared 1 base from V and 11 bases from J, leaving 9 bases between. The CDR3 length is 12 residues. Germline CDR1 SNHLY, CDR2 FYNNEI. The CDR3 bases are TGTGCCAGCAGTGAAGGGGCAGAACTTCAGTACTTC. Its translation: CASSEGAELQYF.

This chain connects TRBV20-1 to TRBJ2-1; D is perhaps TRBD1 or TRBD2 (5 bases each). V dropped 5 bases and J dropped 0 bases, with 11 bases sitting between them. The CDR3 length is 14 residues. In germline, CDR1 is DFQATT, CDR2 SNEGSKA (reference sequence). CDR3 coding DNA: TGCAGTGCTGCGCCAGGGAGCTCCTACAATGAGCAGTTCTTC. It specifies CSAAPGSSYNEQFF.